This T cell receptor beta chain came from a study of T cells in Graves' hyperthyroidism and ophthalmopathy. Study outcomes and limitations: In the blood, most expanded thyroid clonotypes above 0.001 appeared as well.

Exclusion of a patient resulted from uncontrolled infection, other autoimmune disease, pregnancy or lactation. The CDR3 regions of TCR beta were amplified from RNA transcripts. Carried out on the TCR CDR3, a first-round RT-PCR used the HTBI primer set. TCRdb independently ran MiXCR on the multiplex PCR reads; one entry per CDR3 protein. This table has about 320,000 distinct CDR3 sequences, roughly 15% appearing once. The CDR3 extends over 13 amino acids. Trimming pared 4 bases from V and 4 bases from J, leaving 11 bases between. The germline V gene encodes CDR1 SGHVS and CDR2 FQNEAQ. This clonotype came up once. The antigen remains unidentified.

The source of this sequence is a man under 40 with Graves' hyperthyroidism. Sequences were obtained from blood. This sequence joins TRBV7-8 and TRBJ2-7, with unresolved D. The CDR3 loop is CASSSLTLYEQYF. The CDR3 nucleotides read TGTGCCAGCAGCTCCTTGACTTTATACGAGCAGTACTTC.